Below, 2 T cell receptor beta chains from the same sample are listed, as sequenced in a study of blood T cell repertoires in COVID-19. Profiled with immunoSEQ multiplex PCR; TCRdb holds only in-frame clones, not every one. The sample holds about 330,000 clones, 85% to 90% seen once. Sequencing was performed on PBMCs or T cells enriched from blood (not recorded which). The receptors stem from a woman in her late teens or twenties who had recovered from COVID-19.

The chain uses TRBV29-1 and TRBJ1-3, with D hard to call. Germline CDR1 SQVTM, CDR2 ANQGSEA. V dropped 3 bases and J dropped 4 bases, with 10 bases sitting between them. This CDR3 spans 13 amino acids. The CDR3 DNA reads as TGCAGCGTTGAGATGAGCCTCGGAAACACCATATATTTT. Translation gives CSVEMSLGNTIYF.

The genes are TRBV27 and TRBJ1-5, with D unclear. V lost 2 bases to trimming and J lost 9 bases, with 8 bases between them. This CDR3 has 12 residues. Per the germline V gene, CDR1 is MNHEY and CDR2 is SMNVEV (reference sequence). The DNA for the CDR3 is TGTGCCAGCAGTTTAAGAGATGGGCCCCAGCATTTT. Its protein product is CASSLRDGPQHF.